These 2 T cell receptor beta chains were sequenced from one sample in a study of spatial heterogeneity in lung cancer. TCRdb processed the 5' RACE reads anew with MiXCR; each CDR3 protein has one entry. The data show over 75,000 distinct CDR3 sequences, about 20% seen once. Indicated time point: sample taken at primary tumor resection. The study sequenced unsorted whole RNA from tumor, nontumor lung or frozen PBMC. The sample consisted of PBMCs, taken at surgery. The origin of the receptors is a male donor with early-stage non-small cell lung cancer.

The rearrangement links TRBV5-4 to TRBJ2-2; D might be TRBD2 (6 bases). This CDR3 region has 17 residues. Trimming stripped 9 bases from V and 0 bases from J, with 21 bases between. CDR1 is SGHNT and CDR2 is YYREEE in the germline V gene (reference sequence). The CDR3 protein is CATSRDSTGANTGELFF. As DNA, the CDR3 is TGTGCCACCTCAAGGGATTCTACGGGAGCGAACACCGGGGAGCTGTTTTTT. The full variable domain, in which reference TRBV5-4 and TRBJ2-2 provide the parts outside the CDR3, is ETGVTQSPTHLIKTRGQQVTLRCSSQSGHNTVSWYQQALGQGPQFIFQYYREEENGRGNFPPRFSGLQFPNYSSELNVNALELDDSALYLCATSRDSTGANTGELFFGEGSRLTVL.

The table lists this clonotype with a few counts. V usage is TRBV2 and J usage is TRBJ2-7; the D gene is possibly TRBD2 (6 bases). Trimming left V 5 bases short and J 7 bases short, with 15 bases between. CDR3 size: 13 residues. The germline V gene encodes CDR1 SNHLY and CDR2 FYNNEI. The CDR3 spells CASSTFDAGEQYF. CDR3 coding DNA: TGTGCCAGCAGTACATTCGACGCGGGGGAGCAGTACTTC.